These T cell receptor beta chains were read from a single sample in a study of cytomegalovirus exposure and HLA in healthy donors. Measured with immunoSEQ multiplex PCR; TCRdb has only the in-frame clones, and not every one. Of about 160,000 clones detected, approximately 77% appear once; the ten largest clones hold 2% to 2.5%. The sequencing sample was made of PBMCs. These receptors all come from a man aged 45 to 65 in good health and CMV-seropositive. CDR3s include the opening cysteine and the closing phenylalanine or tryptophan.

v_call cdr3_aa
TRBV6-5 CASRRTRGGNQPQHF
TRBV5-4 CASSYRASSYEQYF
TRBV7-9 CASSRGGVTEAFF
TRBV4-2 CASSQEAGGISYEQYF
TRBV5-8 CASSLKGQAYTDTQYF
TRBV27 CASTKTGGVTEAFF
TRBV6-5 CASSYLATRRDTEAFF
TRBV10-1 CAPRPTLQAYEQYF
TRBV5-1 CASSAVAGGRNEQFF
TRBV5-5 CASSLARISNEKLFF